The 5 T cell receptor beta chains below were found in one sample sequenced in a study of OX40 agonist ivuxolimab in advanced cancers. Using immunoSEQ multiplex PCR, the repertoire was profiled, and TCRdb retains in-frame clones only, with some absent. The sample carries over 55,000 clones, roughly 92% recorded once. This sample comprised CD4+ or CD8+ T cells sorted from blood, obtained in a trial of the OX40 agonist ivuxolimab. These receptors were collected from an adult with an advanced solid tumor such as melanoma, head and neck, liver or kidney cancer.

V and J are TRBV11-2 and TRBJ2-5, with TRBD2 matching 8 bases. The germline V gene has CDR1 SGHAT and CDR2 FQNNGV. The CDR3 extends over 15 amino acids. V was clipped by 2 bases and J by 4 bases; unmatched bases: 6. The CDR3 loop reads CASSLTGSGAETQYF. The CDR3 nucleotides read TGTGCCAGCAGCTTAACGGGTAGCGGGGCAGAGACCCAGTACTTC.

The gene calls are TRBV28 and TRBJ1-6, with a weak D call TRBD1 (5 bases). The CDR3 consists of 15 residues. Germline V gene lookup returns CDR1 MDHEN and CDR2 SYDVKM. The germline V and J ends were trimmed by 3 bases and 7 bases, with 13 bases remaining between them. CDR3 in DNA: TGTGCCAGCAGTTTTCGGGGACGCGTGAATTCACCCCTCCACTTT. Translation gives CASSFRGRVNSPLHF. Variable domain in full (rest from reference TRBV28 and TRBJ1-6): DVKVTQSSRYLVKRTGEKVFLECVQDMDHENMFWYRQDPGLGLRLIYFSYDVKMKEKGDIPEGYSVSREKKERFSLILESASTNQTSMYLCASSFRGRVNSPLHFGNGTRLTVT.

The gene calls are TRBV19 and TRBJ2-6; 8 bases agree with TRBD2. The V and J ends lost 7 bases and 0 bases, in that order; junction bases with no gene match: 8. The CDR3 contains 17 residues. Germline V gives CDR1 LNHDA, CDR2 SQIVND (reference sequence). This chain's CDR3 is CASTIRGGPSGANVLTF. The CDR3 DNA reads as TGTGCCAGTACCATTCGGGGGGGCCCCTCTGGGGCCAACGTCCTGACTTTC.

The chain recombines TRBV29-1 with TRBJ1-2; perhaps TRBD1 as D (5 bases). The V and J ends lost 4 bases and 6 bases respectively, with 9 bases between them. Germline lookup yields CDR1 SQVTM and CDR2 ANQGSEA. This CDR3 spans 11 amino acids. DNA for the CDR3: TGCAGCGTTGTTCTAGGGGATGGCTACACCTTC. Translating gives CSVVLGDGYTF.

The chain employs TRBV7-6 and TRBJ2-2, with 13 bases matching TRBD2. The germline V gene encodes CDR1 SGHVS and CDR2 FNYEAQ. This CDR3 is 14 amino acids long. The ends lost 3 bases at V and 10 bases at J; junction bases unmatched: 2. The CDR3 loop reads CASSLTSGGLELFF. CDR3 nucleotide sequence: TGTGCCAGCAGCTTGACTAGCGGGGGGTTGGAGCTGTTTTTT. Filled out from reference TRBV7-6 and TRBJ2-2, the complete variable domain reads GAGVSQSPRYKVTKRGQDVALRCDPISGHVSLYWYRQALGQGPEFLTYFNYEAQQDKSGLPNDRFSAERPEGSISTLTIQRTEQRDSAMYRCASSLTSGGLELFFGEGSRLTVL.